The 19 T cell receptor beta chains below come from one sample, sequenced in a study of blood T cell repertoires in COVID-19. Here immunoSEQ multiplex PCR was the method, and the copy in TCRdb shows in-frame clones only, minus some. The repertoire holds around 19,000 clones, around 90% seen once, with roughly 8.3% in the top ten. Sequenced input: peripheral blood. These receptors were taken from a human donor in a cohort sampled during active COVID-19. The donor label of this sample is uncertain.

The genes are TRBV21-1 and TRBJ1-2. TRBV21-1 is classified as a pseudogene. This CDR3 is built from 16 residues. CDR3 nucleotides: TGTGCCAGCAGCCTTTTACGGAGGGACGAGGTCTATGGCTACACCTTC. Protein: CASSLLRRDEVYGYTF.

The rearrangement uses TRBV27 and TRBJ2-5, with 9 bases aligning to TRBD2. J gave up 2 bases and V 3 bases, and 4 bases lay outside the gene matches. The CDR3 covers 15 residues. CDR1 and CDR2 (germline): MNHEY, SMNVEV (reference sequence). For the CDR3, the DNA is TGTGCCAGCAGTTTTTTGACTAGCGGTCAAGAGACCCAGTACTTC. This gives the protein CASSFLTSGQETQYF.

The chain is built from TRBV27 and TRBJ2-1, with D tentatively TRBD2 (5 bases). Germline values: CDR1 MNHEY, CDR2 SMNVEV (reference sequence). The length of the CDR3 is 16 residues. With 5 bases removed from V and 8 bases from J, the gap between germline ends came to 22 bases. CDR3 sequence reads: CASSRASSLSGHEQFF. The CDR3 nucleotides are TGTGCCAGCAGTCGGGCTAGCTCCCTGTCTGGCCATGAGCAGTTCTTC.

The chain recombines TRBV5-1 with TRBJ1-3, with TRBD1 matching over 9 bases. The V and J ends lost 5 bases and 4 bases, in that order; junction bases with no gene match: 7. The CDR3 consists of 15 residues. Germline V gene lookup returns CDR1 SGHRS and CDR2 YFSETQ. The chain's CDR3 is CASSYDRGKGNTIYF. In DNA, the CDR3 is TGCGCCAGCAGTTACGACAGGGGGAAAGGAAACACCATATATTTT.

The V and J genes are TRBV19 and TRBJ1-1, with D unresolved. The CDR3 has 14 amino acids. Germline CDR1 is LNHDA and CDR2 is SQIVND (reference sequence). Trimming shortened V by 7 bases and J by 5 bases, and 17 bases separated the two germline ends. The CDR3 nucleotides are TGTGCCAGTATCCAACCGACCAGAGGGACTGAAGCTTTCTTT. It translates to CASIQPTRGTEAFF.

The V and J genes are TRBV6-6 and TRBJ1-5; 9 positions agree with TRBD1. This CDR3 has 14 amino acids. After removal of 6 bases from V and 4 bases from J, the junction contained 4 bases not matched to a gene. CDR1 is MNHNY and CDR2 is SVGAGI in the germline V gene (reference sequence). CDR3 nucleotides: TGTGCCAGCAGGGGACAGGGCGTAAATCAGCCCCAGCATTTT. Translating it yields CASRGQGVNQPQHF.

V gene TRBV6-6 combines with J gene TRBJ2-5; 8 bases agree with TRBD2. Germline values: CDR1 MNHNY, CDR2 SVGAGI (reference sequence). Trimming cost V 5 bases and J 1 base; bases outside gene matches: 12. The CDR3 loop spans 17 amino acids. CDR3 DNA sequence: TGTGCCAGCAGTCCCCGCGTTAGCGGGGTAGCCCAAGAGACCCAGTACTTC. Protein product: CASSPRVSGVAQETQYF.

The sample holds one count of this clone. The V call is TRBV5-1, the J call TRBJ2-2; D is undetermined. Germline CDR1 SGHRS, CDR2 YFSETQ. This CDR3 has 14 residues. The V gene lost 3 bases and the J gene lost 2 bases, with 8 bases spanning the gap. The CDR3 sequence is CASSSDSNTGELFF. CDR3 nucleotide sequence: TGCGCCAGCAGCTCAGACTCTAACACCGGGGAGCTGTTTTTT.

V gene TRBV7-9 combines with J gene TRBJ2-7; D possibly corresponds to TRBD2 (5 bases). With 6 bases removed from V and 7 bases from J, the gap between germline ends came to 16 bases. The germline CDR1 and CDR2 sequences are SEHNR and FQNEAQ (reference sequence). There are 13 residues in the CDR3. CDR3 protein: CASSAGLTGEQYF. CDR3 DNA: TGTGCCAGCAGTGCAGGCCTAACGGGGGAGCAGTACTTC.

J is TRBJ2-5 and V is TRBV4-1; 7 nucleotides match TRBD2. Looked up from germline, CDR1 is MGHRA and CDR2 is YSYEKL. The V segment lost 2 bases and the J segment 9 bases; nucleotides outside the gene matches: 12. The CDR3 is made up of 15 amino acids. The CDR3 region is CASSQRNREGTAQYF. In nucleotides, the CDR3 is TGCGCCAGCAGCCAAAGGAATAGGGAGGGAACGGCCCAGTACTTC.

This chain links TRBV3-1 (or the pseudogene TRBV3-2) with TRBJ2-3; 11 nucleotides agree with TRBD2. The CDR3 runs to 14 residues. The J segment lost 3 bases and the V segment lost 4 bases, leaving 0 bases of the junction unmatched. Germline V lookup: CDR1 LGHDT, CDR2 YNNKEL (reference sequence). This chain's CDR3 is CASSLAGGTDTQYF. In DNA form, the CDR3 reads TGTGCCAGCAGCCTAGCGGGAGGGACAGATACGCAGTATTTT.

The chain couples TRBV6-4 to TRBJ2-1; 9 bases align to TRBD2. Trimming at V came to 6 bases and at J to 5 bases, leaving 8 bases not matched to a gene. The CDR3 has 15 amino acids. Germline lookup yields CDR1 MRHNA and CDR2 SNTAGT. CDR3: CASSVSGREDNEQFF. In DNA, the CDR3 is TGTGCCAGCAGCGTTAGCGGGAGAGAAGACAATGAGCAGTTCTTC.

DNA for the CDR3: TGCGCCAGCAGTTATGTTCAGGGGGCGTCTGGCTACACCTTC. Translating gives CASSYVQGASGYTF. The rearrangement joins TRBV5-1 to TRBJ1-2, with 8 nucleotides matching TRBD1. Germline V gives CDR1 SGHRS, CDR2 YFSETQ. The CDR3 runs to 14 residues. The V segment lost 5 bases and the J segment 7 bases; nucleotides outside the gene matches: 10.

This rearrangement joins TRBV30 to TRBJ2-5; D uncertain. This CDR3 has 12 amino acids. Germline values: CDR1 GTSNPN, CDR2 SVGIG (reference sequence). V lost 5 bases to trimming and J lost 7 bases, with 14 bases between them. CDR3 nucleotide sequence: TGTGCCTGGGGGGTTGCGGTGGGGACCCAGTACTTC. It encodes CAWGVAVGTQYF. Full variable domain (missing parts from reference TRBV30 and TRBJ2-5): SQTIHQWPATLVQPVGSPLSLECTVEGTSNPNLYWYRQAAGRGLQLLFYSVGIGQISSEVPQNLSASRPQDRQFILSSKKLLLSDSGFYLCAWGVAVGTQYFGPGTRLLVL.

V is TRBV5-1 and J is TRBJ2-1; the match to TRBD2 covers 8 bases. Germline V CDR1 and CDR2: SGHRS, YFSETQ. V was pared by 3 bases and J by 10 bases, with 6 bases of the junction left unmatched. This CDR3 comprises 13 residues. The CDR3, as DNA: TGCGCCAGCAGCTCCGGGGGGGACCCCGAGCAGTTCTTC. Translating it yields CASSSGGDPEQFF.

The chain couples TRBV10-3 to TRBJ2-5; the match to TRBD1 covers 8 bases. Germline lookup yields CDR1 ENHRY and CDR2 SYGVKD. The CDR3 loop spans 15 amino acids. J lost 2 bases, V lost 3 bases, and 5 bases had no gene match. CDR3 loop: CAISDPDRGQETQYF. DNA for the CDR3: TGTGCCATCAGTGATCCCGACAGGGGACAAGAGACCCAGTACTTC.

This clone was observed a handful of times. J is TRBJ1-5 and V is TRBV20-1; no definite D call. There are 14 residues in the CDR3. The germline gives CDR1 DFQATT, CDR2 SNEGSKA (reference sequence). V shed 3 bases and J shed 3 bases, with 12 bases lying between them. The CDR3 sequence: CSASFPFLNQPQHF. The CDR3 DNA reads TGCAGTGCTAGTTTCCCTTTCCTCAATCAGCCCCAGCATTTT.

The chain has TRBV6-2 or TRBV6-3 and TRBJ1-1; D call uncertain. Trimming took off 2 bases at V and 7 bases at J, with 8 bases between the two ends. Germline CDR1 reads MNHEY; CDR2 reads SVGEGT. The CDR3 runs to 12 residues. CDR3: CASSYNSFEAFF. For the CDR3, the DNA is TGTGCCAGCAGTTACAACAGCTTTGAAGCTTTCTTT.

The V and J genes are TRBV2 and TRBJ1-5; no firm D call. This CDR3 spans 12 amino acids. Trimming stripped 7 bases from V and 7 bases from J, with 11 bases between. Germline assignment: CDR1 SNHLY and CDR2 FYNNEI. As DNA, the CDR3 is TGTGCCAGCAATGGTTACGGGCAGCCCCAGCATTTT. Protein product: CASNGYGQPQHF.